This TCR beta chain was retrieved from a study of T cells expressing NK-cell markers. Study background: HCMV seropositivity characterized most of the eight sequenced donors, and seronegativity one. General study points: Roughly 1.0-8% of CD8+ T cells in roughly six donors belonged to dominant NKG2C+ clonotypes.

Scientists made TCR beta cDNA using 5'RACE template switching with UMIs. No DNA is given; TCRdb re-called the 5' RACE reads and lists each CDR3 protein once. The table for this sample gives about 450,000 distinct CDR3 sequences. Germline V gene data show CDR1 as LGHNA and CDR2 as YSLEER. The CDR3 has 14 residues. Comments on this clonotype: Its antigen is not identified.

The receptor comes from a woman aged 18-70 years in good health. Sequencing was carried out using blood T cells: a sorted CD56 or NKG2C T cell subset, CD4+ or CD8+ T cells, or bulk PBMC T cells (not recorded which). The chain is built from TRBV4-3 and TRBJ2-2; the D gene TCRdb calls, TRBD1, cannot be checked with no DNA. The CDR3 sequence: CASSPGAGYRELFF.